This passage covers 32 T cell receptor beta chains from one sample sequenced in a study of CD8 T cells in ankylosing spondylitis listed by TCRdb under 2017. The full study reports these points: Blood from ankylosing spondylitis patients appeared to be characterized by a TCR beta motif made up of several highly homologous amino acid variants.

Receptors were amplified or captured by 5' RACE. The sequencing machine was an Illumina HiSeq 2500. TCRdb cleaned the public reads at Q25 with fastp, built clones with MiXCR and kept in-frame beta chains. For every CDR3 protein sequence, its rows merge into one entry that carries the most common genes and DNA. The sample profile shows roughly 700,000 distinct CDR3 sequences; 15% to 20% of them were found once. The ten largest clones capture about 20% of the sample. Their antigens remain unidentified. The sample was blood, either unsorted or a sorted T cell fraction (not recorded which). The receptors were gathered from a male donor with ankylosing spondylitis.

The V gene is TRBV20-1, the J gene TRBJ2-1; 11 bases fit TRBD1. The V gene's germline CDR1 is DFQATT and CDR2 SNEGSKA (reference sequence). CDR3 length: 13 residues. V shed 6 bases, J shed 6 bases, and the junction held 4 bases outside the gene matches. The CDR3 coding sequence is TGCAGTGCGGACAGGGGGCGAGGCAATGAGCAGTTCTTC. This encodes CSADRGRGNEQFF.

This chain links TRBV30 with TRBJ2-1, with 14 bases identical to TRBD2. V shed 5 bases, J shed 7 bases, and the junction held 10 bases outside the gene matches. The germline V gene encodes CDR1 GTSNPN and CDR2 SVGIG (reference sequence). The CDR3 runs to 16 residues. DNA of the CDR3: TGTGCCTGGGAGCCTGGACTAGCGGGAGGACGGAATGAGCAGTTCTTC. Amino acid sequence: CAWEPGLAGGRNEQFF.

This clonotype has more than one count but fewer than ten. The chain is built from TRBV5-1 and TRBJ1-3; no definite D call. Between the trimmed V and J ends, which lost 4 bases and 4 bases, there was a span of 21 bases. Germline V gene lookup returns CDR1 SGHRS and CDR2 YFSETQ. This CDR3 is built from 17 residues. This chain's CDR3 is CASSDLTRGSKGNTIYF. Here the CDR3 DNA reads TGCGCCAGCAGCGACCTGACTCGGGGTTCCAAGGGAAACACCATATATTTT.

The rearrangement uses TRBV6-2 or TRBV6-3 and TRBJ1-5; the D gene is possibly TRBD1 (6 bases). Germline lookup yields CDR1 MNHEY and CDR2 SVGEGT. The CDR3 runs to 17 residues. Trimming removed 0 bases from V and 11 bases from J, with 23 bases in between. The CDR3 spells CASSYSKPRGPEKAQHF. Here the CDR3 DNA reads TGTGCCAGCAGTTACTCGAAACCCAGGGGCCCGGAAAAGGCCCAGCATTTT.

Ten or more counts support this clonotype. The chain is built from TRBV4-3 and TRBJ2-7; D call uncertain. Germline V gene lookup returns CDR1 LGHNA and CDR2 YSLEER. The CDR3 loop spans 14 amino acids. V was pared by 0 bases and J by 0 bases, with 6 bases between. CDR3 residues: CASSQDRPSYEQYF. The CDR3 DNA reads TGCGCCAGCAGCCAAGATCGTCCCTCCTACGAGCAGTACTTC.

This chain joins TRBV6-1 and TRBJ2-2; 8 nucleotides agree with TRBD1. The CDR3 spans 17 residues. V was clipped by 6 bases and J by 6 bases; unmatched bases: 15. Germline loops: CDR1 MNHNS, CDR2 SASEGT. CDR3 in amino acids: CASSRTGSNLGPGELFF. CDR3 in DNA: TGTGCCAGCAGCAGGACAGGGAGCAATTTGGGTCCCGGGGAGCTGTTTTTT.

The CDR3 protein is CASSYSTGIPYNEQFF. CDR3 in DNA: TGTGCCAGCAGTTACTCGACGGGCATCCCCTACAATGAGCAGTTCTTC. This sequence joins TRBV6-5 and TRBJ2-1; no definite D call. The CDR3 has 16 amino acids. Germline assignment: CDR1 MNHEY and CDR2 SVGAGI. Trimming took off 0 bases at V and 2 bases at J, with 11 bases between the two ends.

This clonotype was recorded a few times. The chain has TRBV28 and TRBJ2-3; 8 bases agree with TRBD2. Germline-derived CDR1 and CDR2 are MDHEN and SYDVKM. V dropped 7 bases and J dropped 0; count of bases not matched to a gene: 15. The CDR3 has 18 amino acids. For the CDR3, the DNA is TGTGCCAGCACCCTAACTCTAGCGGGCCTCGCTAGCACAGATACGCAGTATTTT. This translates into CASTLTLAGLASTDTQYF.

This clonotype was detected only a few times. This chain joins TRBV5-1 and TRBJ2-1; no clear D. The V end lost 4 bases, the J end lost 1 base, and 12 bases lay between the germline ends. CDR3 size: 15 residues. Germline CDR1 is SGHRS and CDR2 is YFSETQ. The CDR3 loop reads CASSPPKESYNEQFF. The CDR3 DNA reads as TGCGCCAGCAGCCCGCCGAAAGAATCCTACAATGAGCAGTTCTTC.

Ten or more counts support this clonotype. This rearrangement joins TRBV12-3 or TRBV12-4 to TRBJ2-7; tentatively, D is TRBD1 (5 bases). This CDR3 comprises 15 residues. V lost 4 bases to trimming and J lost 2 bases, with 15 bases between them. This chain's CDR3 is CASSSRLGVPYEQYF. The DNA of the CDR3 is TGTGCCAGCAGTTCACGCTTAGGGGTCCCCTACGAGCAGTACTTC.

The chain has TRBV12-3 or TRBV12-4 and TRBJ2-2; 7 nucleotides align to TRBD2. The CDR3 has 15 amino acids. V trimming: 6 bases; J trimming: 7 bases; junction bases outside the gene matches: 11. The CDR3 DNA reads as TGTGCCAGCAGCCGCCCACGGACTAGTAGCGGGGAGCTGTTTTTT. Translated, it gives CASSRPRTSSGELFF.

The chain employs TRBV5-1 and TRBJ1-2, with D possibly TRBD1 on 6 matching bases. The CDR3 is 14 residues long. The ends were cut back, 0 bases at V and 6 bases at J, with 12 bases in the middle. The germline CDR1 and CDR2 sequences are SGHRS and YFSETQ. DNA for the CDR3: TGCGCCAGCAGCTTGGTGGGCAGGGGTGATGGCTACACCTTC. Translating it yields CASSLVGRGDGYTF. Supplemented by reference TRBV5-1 and TRBJ1-2, the full variable domain reads KAGVTQTPRYLIKTRGQQVTLSCSPISGHRSVSWYQQTPGQGLQFLFEYFSETQRNKGNFPGRFSGRQFSNSRSEMNVSTLELGDSALYLCASSLVGRGDGYTFGSGTRLTVV.

The table lists this clonotype with a few counts. This chain connects TRBV9 to TRBJ2-3, with D uncertain. Trimming took off 4 bases at V and 5 bases at J, with 17 bases between the two ends. Germline V gives CDR1 SGDLS, CDR2 YYNGEE. The CDR3 loop spans 15 amino acids. Here the CDR3 reads CASSPQTTRLDTQYF. CDR3 nucleotides: TGTGCCAGCAGCCCCCAGACAACTCGTCTAGATACGCAGTATTTT.

This clonotype was counted between two and nine times. The gene calls are TRBV6-1 and TRBJ2-7; no definite D call. The CDR3 is made up of 15 amino acids. The V gene lost 1 base and the J gene lost 0 bases, with 10 bases spanning the gap. Germline V gene sequence: CDR1 MNHNS, CDR2 SASEGT. This CDR3 reads CASSEGLNSSYEQYF. CDR3 bases: TGTGCCAGCAGTGAAGGGCTCAACAGCTCCTACGAGCAGTACTTC.

V usage is TRBV6-2 or TRBV6-3 and J usage is TRBJ2-7; no reliable D call. The CDR3 is made up of 14 amino acids. V was pared by 2 bases and J by 2 bases, with 10 bases between. Germline V gives CDR1 MNHEY, CDR2 SVGEGT. The CDR3 DNA sequence: TGTGCCAGCAGTTACGGGGTTCCCGCCTACGAGCAGTACTTC. Protein sequence: CASSYGVPAYEQYF.

The CDR3 loop reads CASSLLGAQEKLFF. CDR3 nucleotide sequence: TGTGCCAGCAGTTTGTTGGGGGCCCAAGAAAAACTGTTTTTT. The chain links TRBV28 to TRBJ1-4; D possibly corresponds to TRBD1 (6 bases). Germline CDR1 reads MDHEN; CDR2 reads SYDVKM. The CDR3 covers 14 residues. V was shortened by 3 bases and J by 8 bases, with 13 bases between the two germline ends.

The sample holds a few counts of this clonotype. The chain recombines TRBV7-2 with TRBJ2-1, with 9 nucleotides matching TRBD1. Per the germline V gene, CDR1 is SGHTA and CDR2 is FQGNSA. CDR3 length: 14 amino acids. The J segment lost 9 bases and the V segment lost 5 bases, leaving 8 bases of the junction unmatched. The CDR3 DNA reads TGTGCCAGCAGCACTCGGGACAGGGCAAGTGAGCAGTTCTTC. This translates into CASSTRDRASEQFF.

A word on this clonotype: A much more abundant neighbour one base away suggests this may be a read error. The genes are TRBV20-1 and TRBJ1-2, with TRBD1 identical over 7 bases. The CDR3 loop spans 12 amino acids. CDR1 and CDR2 (germline): DFQATT, SNEGSKA (reference sequence). The CDR3 coding sequence is TGCTGTGCTCGACAGGGAGATTATGGCTACACCTTC. This gives the protein CCARQGDYGYTF.

This clonotype was picked up many times. The chain uses TRBV7-9 and TRBJ1-1; 8 bases align to TRBD1. V lost 1 base, J lost 2 bases, and 9 bases stayed unmatched. This CDR3 is 17 amino acids long. Germline assignment: CDR1 SEHNR and CDR2 FQNEAQ (reference sequence). CDR3 nucleotide sequence: TGTGCCAGCAGCTTAGGTCCAAAGGGACAGGTAAACACTGAAGCTTTCTTT. Translating gives CASSLGPKGQVNTEAFF.

The chain carries TRBV5-1 and TRBJ2-1; TRBD2 agrees at 10 bases. The CDR3 runs 15 residues. V lost 4 bases to trimming and J lost 2 bases; unmatched junction nucleotides: 3. Looked up from germline, CDR1 is SGHRS and CDR2 is YFSETQ. The CDR3 DNA sequence: TGCGCCAGCAGCGCGGGACTAGCGCCCTACAATGAGCAGTTCTTC. It specifies CASSAGLAPYNEQFF.

This sequence joins TRBV9 and TRBJ1-2; D call uncertain. CDR1 is SGDLS, CDR2 YYNGEE, per germline. This CDR3 region has 13 residues. V shed 2 bases and J shed 5 bases, with 10 bases lying between them. The CDR3 DNA follows: TGTGCCAGCAGCGTCCGAATGGGGTATGGCTACACCTTC. This sequence encodes CASSVRMGYGYTF.

The chain is built from TRBV12-3 or TRBV12-4 and TRBJ2-1; D is possibly TRBD2 (6 bases). The CDR3 sequence is 15 residues long. V lost 4 bases and J 2 bases, leaving 12 bases between the germline ends. CDR3 region: CASSYWAGTYNEQFF. CDR3 nucleotides: TGTGCCAGCAGTTACTGGGCGGGGACCTACAATGAGCAGTTCTTC.

The J gene is TRBJ1-1, the V gene TRBV9; possibly TRBD1 for D (5 bases). The CDR3 totals 17 residues. V lost 0 bases, J lost 0 bases, and 15 bases lay in between. Germline assignment: CDR1 SGDLS and CDR2 YYNGEE. This CDR3 reads CASSVGAGKGMNTEAFF. Written as DNA, the CDR3 is TGTGCCAGCAGCGTAGGAGCGGGGAAGGGGATGAACACTGAAGCTTTCTTT.

The chain links TRBV4-2 to TRBJ2-1; D unclear. Per the germline V gene, CDR1 is LGHNA and CDR2 is YNFKEQ. Trimming pared 0 bases from V and 4 bases from J, leaving 10 bases between. The CDR3 is made up of 15 amino acids. In DNA, the CDR3 is TGTGCCAGCAGCCAAGACCGAGAAGGGTACAATGAGCAGTTCTTC. Translating gives CASSQDREGYNEQFF.

The V call is TRBV25-1, the J call TRBJ2-5; 7 nucleotides align to TRBD2. V gave up 4 bases and J gave up 0 bases; unmatched junction bases: 5. The germline gives CDR1 MGHDK, CDR2 SYGVNS. This CDR3 comprises 15 residues. CDR3 coding DNA: TGTGCCAGCAGTGCCCTGGGGGGGTACCAAGAGACCCAGTACTTC. It encodes CASSALGGYQETQYF.

The chain carries TRBV12-3 or TRBV12-4 and TRBJ1-5; D unresolved. The CDR3 has 13 amino acids. The ends were cut back, 6 bases at V and 3 bases at J, with 9 bases in the middle. CDR3 residues: CASSDRANQPQHF. Here the CDR3 DNA reads TGTGCCAGCAGCGACCGTGCCAATCAGCCCCAGCATTTT.

J is TRBJ1-2 and V is TRBV6-5; D gene ambiguous. The CDR3 has 12 amino acids. The ends were cut back, 5 bases at V and 6 bases at J, with 10 bases in the middle. CDR1 is MNHEY, CDR2 SVGAGI, per germline. The CDR3 protein is CASSNWGDGYTF. The CDR3, as DNA: TGTGCCAGCAGTAATTGGGGAGATGGCTACACCTTC.

The V and J genes are TRBV5-1 and TRBJ2-7; possibly TRBD1 for D (6 bases). The germline V gene has CDR1 SGHRS and CDR2 YFSETQ. V was trimmed by 2 bases and J by 5 bases, leaving 14 bases between them. This CDR3 is built from 14 residues. As DNA, the CDR3 is TGCGCCAGCAGCTTTTCCCGGAACAGGGACGAGCAGTACTTC. It is translated as CASSFSRNRDEQYF.

There are a few counts of this clonotype. The V call is TRBV28, the J call TRBJ2-7; 9 nucleotides agree with TRBD2. Trimming at V came to 7 bases and at J to 0 bases, leaving 7 bases not matched to a gene. CDR3 size: 15 residues. Germline CDR1 and CDR2: MDHEN and SYDVKM. CDR3 nucleotides: TGTGCCAGCACTGGAGCGGGAGGCGTCTCCTACGAGCAGTACTTC. It translates to CASTGAGGVSYEQYF.

V is TRBV4-3 and J is TRBJ1-3; 8 positions match TRBD1. The V gene's germline CDR1 is LGHNA and CDR2 YSLEER. Germline trimming cut 0 bases from V and 2 bases from J; bases unmatched to any gene: 3. The CDR3 consists of 16 residues. The DNA of the CDR3 is TGCGCCAGCAGCCAAGACCCCAGGGGGCCTGGAAACACCATATATTTT. This codes for CASSQDPRGPGNTIYF.

This clonotype was seen only a few times. The chain recombines TRBV7-9 with TRBJ2-3; D tentatively fits TRBD1 or TRBD2 (6 bases each). This CDR3 is 14 amino acids long. V shed 5 bases and J shed 8 bases, with 17 bases lying between them. The germline CDR1 and CDR2 sequences are SEHNR and FQNEAQ (reference sequence). The CDR3 DNA is TGTGCCAGCAGCCCCGACCCCGGGGGCGTTACGCAGTATTTT. Protein: CASSPDPGGVTQYF.

This clonotype was picked up a small number of times. V usage is TRBV28 and J usage is TRBJ1-6; the D is unclear. The V gene's germline CDR1 is MDHEN and CDR2 SYDVKM. This CDR3 has 13 residues. With 2 bases removed from V and 8 bases from J, the gap between germline ends came to 7 bases. The DNA for the CDR3 is TGTGCCAGCAGTTTAAGGCCTTATTCACCCCTCCACTTT. Amino acids: CASSLRPYSPLHF.